The 13 T cell receptor beta chains below were found in one sample sequenced in a study of CD8+CD57+ T cells in acquired aplastic anemia. The template used for profiling TCR beta VDJ and CDR3 was genomic DNA. TCRdb ran MiXCR on the reads and lists one entry per CDR3 protein. Of about 75,000 distinct CDR3 sequences listed, about 70% are singletons. Patients picked for sequencing had shown CD8+CD57+ cell expansion detected by flow cytometry. Material for sequencing was sorted CD4+, CD8+, or CD8+CD57+ T cells (not recorded which) from PBMCs. All receptors derive from a human donor with aplastic anemia.

The V and J genes are TRBV15 and TRBJ1-1; 7 bases map to TRBD1. CDR3 length equals 14 residues. Germline CDR1 LNHNV, CDR2 YYDKDF (reference sequence). The ends lost 1 base at V and 4 bases at J; junction bases unmatched: 3. The CDR3 here is CATSRGQGRTEAFF. The CDR3 region has the DNA TGTGCCACCAGCAGAGGACAGGGCCGCACTGAAGCTTTCTTT. The variable domain in full, with the rest retrieved from reference TRBV15 and TRBJ1-1, is DAMVIQNPRYQVTQFGKPVTLSCSQTLNHNVMYWYQQKSSQAPKLLFHYYDKDFNNEADTPDNFQSRRPNTSFCFLDIRSPGLGDTAMYLCATSRGQGRTEAFFGQGTRLTVV.

V is TRBV19 and J is TRBJ1-6, with D possibly matching TRBD1 (6 bases). Per the germline V gene, CDR1 is LNHDA and CDR2 is SQIVND (reference sequence). Trimming cost V 6 bases and J 10 bases, with 16 bases left between them. There are 14 residues in the CDR3. CDR3 sequence: CASSGGPAASPLHF. As DNA, the CDR3 is TGTGCCAGTAGCGGGGGCCCCGCGGCCTCACCCCTCCACTTT.

The chain carries TRBV7-9 and TRBJ1-1; D remains ambiguous. V lost 6 bases to trimming and J lost 2 bases, with 16 bases between them. Germline V gene sequence: CDR1 SEHNR, CDR2 FQNEAQ (reference sequence). CDR3 length equals 15 residues. Written as DNA, the CDR3 is TGTGCCAGCAGTTGGAGTTCAGAGGCTAACACTGAAGCTTTCTTT. Its translation is CASSWSSEANTEAFF.

V usage is TRBV2 and J usage is TRBJ1-5, with TRBD1 matching 7 bases. Germline lookup yields CDR1 SNHLY and CDR2 FYNNEI. V lost 5 bases to trimming and J lost 0 bases; unmatched junction nucleotides: 4. The CDR3 runs 15 residues. CDR3 bases: TGTGCCAGCAGTCCACAGGGGACTAGCAATCAGCCCCAGCATTTT. Translating it yields CASSPQGTSNQPQHF.

This chain joins TRBV10-3 and TRBJ1-3; D gene unclear. The CDR3 spans 13 residues. Per the germline V gene, CDR1 is ENHRY and CDR2 is SYGVKD. Trimming took 8 bases from V and 1 from J, leaving 9 bases between them. Here the CDR3 reads CAIGRGSGNTIYF. CDR3 coding DNA: TGTGCCATCGGCCGAGGTTCTGGAAACACCATATATTTT.

The chain uses TRBV4-3 and TRBJ2-7, with 7 bases fitting TRBD1. There are 15 residues in the CDR3. J was trimmed by 3 bases and V by 0 bases; bases with no gene match: 5. Germline V gene lookup returns CDR1 LGHNA and CDR2 YSLEER. The CDR3 spells CASSQERGQYYEQYF. CDR3 DNA: TGCGCCAGCAGCCAAGAGAGGGGACAGTACTACGAGCAGTACTTC.

The CDR3 spells CASSELPGTGSYGYTF. CDR3 DNA: TGCGCCAGCAGTGAGCTGCCCGGGACAGGGAGCTATGGCTACACCTTC. J is TRBJ1-2 and V is TRBV10-2, with 9 positions matching TRBD1. Germline CDR1 WSHSY, CDR2 SAAADI. J gave up 4 bases and V 2 bases, and 8 bases lay outside the gene matches. This CDR3 contains 16 residues.

V and J are TRBV14 and TRBJ2-7, with D possibly being TRBD1 (5 bases). The V end lost 3 bases, the J end lost 3 bases, and 9 bases lay between the germline ends. Germline CDR1 is SGHDN and CDR2 is FVKESK. The CDR3 extends over 13 amino acids. The chain's CDR3 is CASSQKQVYEQYF. Written as DNA, the CDR3 is TGTGCCAGCAGCCAGAAACAGGTCTACGAGCAGTACTTC.

The rearrangement joins TRBV7-8 to TRBJ1-1; 7 bases align to TRBD1. Per the germline V gene, CDR1 is SGHVS and CDR2 is FQNEAQ. The CDR3 sequence is 14 residues long. V was pared by 5 bases and J by 3 bases, with 6 bases of the junction left unmatched. DNA for the CDR3: TGTGCCAGCAGCATTTCCAGGGGGGACACTGAAGCTTTCTTT. It translates to CASSISRGDTEAFF.

This chain links TRBV15 with TRBJ2-1; the match to TRBD2 covers 11 bases. The J segment lost 7 bases and the V segment lost 5 bases, leaving 10 bases of the junction unmatched. Germline CDR1 LNHNV, CDR2 YYDKDF (reference sequence). The CDR3 runs 16 residues. CDR3 residues: CATSASLAGGWNEQFF. The CDR3, as DNA: TGTGCCACCAGCGCATCGCTAGCGGGGGGATGGAATGAGCAGTTCTTC.

The rearrangement joins TRBV24-1 to TRBJ2-5, with 7 bases matching TRBD1. CDR3 length: 15 residues. Trimming took 4 bases from V and 5 from J; bases not matched to a gene: 9. Per germline, CDR1 KGHDR and CDR2 SFDVKD. The CDR3 loop is CATSEEQGSLETQYF. CDR3 bases: TGTGCCACCAGTGAAGAACAGGGGTCCCTTGAGACCCAGTACTTC.

The chain uses TRBV7-3 and TRBJ2-3, with a weak D call TRBD2 (6 bases). The length of the CDR3 is 13 residues. Germline V gene sequence: CDR1 SGHTA, CDR2 FQGTGA. V was clipped by 5 bases and J by 4 bases, with 10 bases between them. The CDR3 is CASSRGGADTQYF. CDR3 nucleotides: TGTGCCAGCAGCCGCGGAGGGGCAGATACGCAGTATTTT.

V usage is TRBV9 and J usage is TRBJ1-2, with D unclear. Germline values: CDR1 SGDLS, CDR2 YYNGEE. The CDR3 consists of 13 residues. Deletions cut 3 bases from V and 6 bases from J, with 12 bases between. DNA of the CDR3: TGTGCCAGCAGCGCACTCGACATGAATGGCTACACCTTC. The encoded protein is CASSALDMNGYTF.